The rows below give T cell receptor beta chains drawn from one sample of a study of CD8 T cells in Susac syndrome. TCRdb reanalysed the immunoSEQ multiplex PCR reads using MiXCR and keeps one entry per CDR3 protein. The repertoire includes about 300,000 distinct CDR3 sequences, roughly 90% of them detected once, and around 0.18% sits in the top ten. Sample: CD8+ T cells from PBMCs. Receptor source: a human donor with multiple sclerosis. Both conserved end residues are part of each CDR3. A D gene is named only where the DNA matches it firmly. Some rows mark clone size as missing; the rest say once, few, many or name a class of expanded clone.

TRBD1	TRBV29-1	12	-	TRBJ1-2	TGCAGCGACCGACAGGGAGGGTTAGGCTACACCTTC	CSDRQGGLGYTF
-	TRBV5-6	14	once	TRBJ2-5	TGTGCCAGCAGCTTTACACAGGGCCAAGAGACCCAGTACTTC	CASSFTQGQETQYF
TRBD1	TRBV29-1	13	-	TRBJ1-5	TGCAGCGTTGATGTAGGGGGCGATCAGCCCCAGCATTTT	CSVDVGGDQPQHF
TRBD1	TRBV19	15	-	TRBJ1-1	TGTGCCAGCGGGGGGCAGGGGGTCATGAACACTGAAGCTTTCTTT	CASGGQGVMNTEAFF
-	TRBV18	14	-	TRBJ2-1	TGTGCCAGCTCACCACGGGACAAGATCAATGAGCAGTTCTTC	CASSPRDKINEQFF
TRBD1	TRBV9	15	-	TRBJ2-7	TGTGCCAGCAGCCCACCGGACAGGGAAATTTACGAGCAGTACTTC	CASSPPDREIYEQYF
TRBD2	TRBV7-2	15	once	TRBJ2-7	TGTGCCAGCAGCTTAGATGGGACTAGCGGATACGAGCAGTACTTC	CASSLDGTSGYEQYF
-	TRBV6-2/TRBV6-3	16	few	TRBJ2-7	TGTGCCAGCAGTTACTCGAGGGTAAGAGGGACCTACGAGCAGTACTTC	CASSYSRVRGTYEQYF
-	TRBV14	18	-	TRBJ2-2	TGTGCCAGCAGCCAAGACCCTCCCGGGTGGCGAGGCACCGGGGAGCTGTTTTTT	CASSQDPPGWRGTGELFF
TRBD1	TRBV20-1	14	-	TRBJ2-5	TGCAGTGCTGGGGGGACAGGCCTCCAAGAGACCCAGTACTTC	CSAGGTGLQETQYF
-	TRBV5-4	15	-	TRBJ2-1	TGTGCCAGCAGCTCAGATCGGAACGCCTACAATGAGCAGTTCTTC	CASSSDRNAYNEQFF
-	TRBV9	15	-	TRBJ1-1	TGTGCCAGCAGCGCCTTAACCGGGGGTGGCACTGAAGCTTTCTTT	CASSALTGGGTEAFF
-	TRBV27	13	-	TRBJ1-1	TGTGCCAGCAGTTGGAGTAGAAACACTGAAGCTTTCTTT	CASSWSRNTEAFF
TRBD1	TRBV27	15	-	TRBJ2-5	TGTGCCAGCAGCAACCCCTGGGACAGTCAAGAGACCCAGTACTTC	CASSNPWDSQETQYF
-	TRBV10-3	14	-	TRBJ1-1	TGTGCCATCAGTGACCTTCTGATGAACACTGAAGCTTTCTTT	CAISDLLMNTEAFF
-	TRBV21-1	15	once	TRBJ2-3	TGTGCCAGCAGCAAAACGGGGGTGGGGACAGATACGCAGTATTTT	CASSKTGVGTDTQYF